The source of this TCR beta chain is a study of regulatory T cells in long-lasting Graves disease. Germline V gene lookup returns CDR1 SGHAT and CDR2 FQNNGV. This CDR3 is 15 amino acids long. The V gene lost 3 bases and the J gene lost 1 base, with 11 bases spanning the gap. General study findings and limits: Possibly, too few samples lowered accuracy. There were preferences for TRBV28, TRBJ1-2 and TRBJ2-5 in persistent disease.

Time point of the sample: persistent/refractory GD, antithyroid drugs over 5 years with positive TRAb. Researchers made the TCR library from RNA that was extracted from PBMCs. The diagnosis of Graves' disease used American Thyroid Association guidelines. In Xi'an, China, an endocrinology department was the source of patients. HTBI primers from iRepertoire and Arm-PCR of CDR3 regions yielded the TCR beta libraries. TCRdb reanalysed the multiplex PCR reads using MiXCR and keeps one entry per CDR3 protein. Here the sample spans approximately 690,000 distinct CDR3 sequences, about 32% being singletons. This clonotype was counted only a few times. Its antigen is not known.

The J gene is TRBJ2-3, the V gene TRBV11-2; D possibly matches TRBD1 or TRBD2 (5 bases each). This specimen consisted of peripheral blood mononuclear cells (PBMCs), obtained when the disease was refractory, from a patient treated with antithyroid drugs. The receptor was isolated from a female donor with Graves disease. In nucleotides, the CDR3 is TGTGCCAGCAGCTTGGAGAGGGGAGGCACAGATACGCAGTATTTT. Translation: CASSLERGGTDTQYF.